This T cell receptor (beta chain) was obtained from a study of identical twins. Study-wide results and limits: Cross-sectional statistical analysis was relied on for the conclusions, without the same donors being followed.

This clonotype was detected many times. Its specificity is unknown. All of the donors were Caucasians in good health. V lost 1 base, J lost 6 bases, and 8 bases lay in between. CDR3 length equals 13 residues. CDR1 and CDR2 from the germline V gene are SEHNR and FQNEAQ (reference sequence). TCRdb processed the 5' RACE reads anew with MiXCR; each CDR3 protein has one entry. Here the sample spans under 350,000 distinct CDR3 sequences, 8.5% to 9.5% being singletons. These same data were also listed under a study on yellow fever vaccine responses in identical twins.

The chain has TRBV7-9 and TRBJ2-3; D gene uncertain. Sample: CD8+ T cells sorted from blood. The TCR comes from a woman aged 18-30 years in good health. CDR3 residues: CASSLVESDTQYF. The CDR3 nucleotides read TGTGCCAGCAGCTTAGTAGAATCGGATACGCAGTATTTT.